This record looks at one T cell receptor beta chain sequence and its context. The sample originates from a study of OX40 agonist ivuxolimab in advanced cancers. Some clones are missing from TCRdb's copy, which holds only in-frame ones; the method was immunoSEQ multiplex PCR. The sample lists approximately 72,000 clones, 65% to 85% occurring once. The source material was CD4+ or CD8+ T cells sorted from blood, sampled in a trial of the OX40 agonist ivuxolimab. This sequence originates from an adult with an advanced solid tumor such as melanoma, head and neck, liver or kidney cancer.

The CDR3 DNA reads as TGTGCCACCGTGACTAGCGGGAGGGGCGAGCAGTACTTC. This encodes CATVTSGRGEQYF. This chain joins TRBV2 and TRBJ2-7, with 14 bases matching TRBD2. J gave up 6 bases and V 10 bases, and 5 bases lay outside the gene matches. The CDR3 sequence is 13 residues long. Germline V gene data show CDR1 as SNHLY and CDR2 as FYNNEI. Complete variable domain (other parts from reference TRBV2 and TRBJ2-7): EPEVTQTPSHQVTQMGQEVILRCVPISNHLYFYWYRQILGQKVEFLVSFYNNEISEKSEIFDDQFSVERPDGSNFTLKIRSTKLEDSAMYFCATVTSGRGEQYFGPGTRLTVT.